Sequencing of this T cell receptor (beta chain) was carried out in a study of blood T cell repertoires in COVID-19. Trimming removed 1 base from V and 8 bases from J; junction bases left unmatched: 8. The CDR3 is made up of 15 amino acids. Germline CDR1 is SGHKS and CDR2 is YYEKEE (reference sequence). The data were produced by immunoSEQ multiplex PCR, yet TCRdb's version contains in-frame clones alone and is incomplete. The sample has roughly 150,000 clones, approximately 85% seen once. The V and J genes are TRBV5-5 and TRBJ2-2, with 7 bases fitting TRBD1. The source is a man older than 75 with COVID-19, enrolled during active disease. The source material was peripheral blood. Here the CDR3 reads CASSLWGQPVGELFF. As DNA, the CDR3 is TGTGCCAGCAGCTTGTGGGGACAGCCTGTTGGGGAGCTGTTTTTT.